What follows describes a single T cell receptor beta chain. This CDR3 has 15 residues. Germline CDR1 reads DFQATT; CDR2 reads SNEGSKA (reference sequence). Trimming at V came to 5 bases and at J to 1 base, leaving 9 bases not matched to a gene. Reverse transcription of 0.5 to 1 ug RNA was performed with random hexamers. TCRdb analysed the immunoSEQ multiplex PCR reads with MiXCR anew, one entry per CDR3 protein. The sample lists 170,000 or so distinct CDR3 sequences; 90% to 95% were seen once. This sample was included in a study of CD8 T cells in Susac syndrome. The receptor's source is a human donor with Susac syndrome. This chain joins TRBV20-1 and TRBJ2-5; TRBD2 aligns across 8 bases. Sequenced input: CD4+ T cells from PBMCs. This chain's CDR3 is CSAPDLAGLQETQYF. DNA for the CDR3: TGCAGTGCTCCCGATTTAGCGGGGCTCCAAGAGACCCAGTACTTC.